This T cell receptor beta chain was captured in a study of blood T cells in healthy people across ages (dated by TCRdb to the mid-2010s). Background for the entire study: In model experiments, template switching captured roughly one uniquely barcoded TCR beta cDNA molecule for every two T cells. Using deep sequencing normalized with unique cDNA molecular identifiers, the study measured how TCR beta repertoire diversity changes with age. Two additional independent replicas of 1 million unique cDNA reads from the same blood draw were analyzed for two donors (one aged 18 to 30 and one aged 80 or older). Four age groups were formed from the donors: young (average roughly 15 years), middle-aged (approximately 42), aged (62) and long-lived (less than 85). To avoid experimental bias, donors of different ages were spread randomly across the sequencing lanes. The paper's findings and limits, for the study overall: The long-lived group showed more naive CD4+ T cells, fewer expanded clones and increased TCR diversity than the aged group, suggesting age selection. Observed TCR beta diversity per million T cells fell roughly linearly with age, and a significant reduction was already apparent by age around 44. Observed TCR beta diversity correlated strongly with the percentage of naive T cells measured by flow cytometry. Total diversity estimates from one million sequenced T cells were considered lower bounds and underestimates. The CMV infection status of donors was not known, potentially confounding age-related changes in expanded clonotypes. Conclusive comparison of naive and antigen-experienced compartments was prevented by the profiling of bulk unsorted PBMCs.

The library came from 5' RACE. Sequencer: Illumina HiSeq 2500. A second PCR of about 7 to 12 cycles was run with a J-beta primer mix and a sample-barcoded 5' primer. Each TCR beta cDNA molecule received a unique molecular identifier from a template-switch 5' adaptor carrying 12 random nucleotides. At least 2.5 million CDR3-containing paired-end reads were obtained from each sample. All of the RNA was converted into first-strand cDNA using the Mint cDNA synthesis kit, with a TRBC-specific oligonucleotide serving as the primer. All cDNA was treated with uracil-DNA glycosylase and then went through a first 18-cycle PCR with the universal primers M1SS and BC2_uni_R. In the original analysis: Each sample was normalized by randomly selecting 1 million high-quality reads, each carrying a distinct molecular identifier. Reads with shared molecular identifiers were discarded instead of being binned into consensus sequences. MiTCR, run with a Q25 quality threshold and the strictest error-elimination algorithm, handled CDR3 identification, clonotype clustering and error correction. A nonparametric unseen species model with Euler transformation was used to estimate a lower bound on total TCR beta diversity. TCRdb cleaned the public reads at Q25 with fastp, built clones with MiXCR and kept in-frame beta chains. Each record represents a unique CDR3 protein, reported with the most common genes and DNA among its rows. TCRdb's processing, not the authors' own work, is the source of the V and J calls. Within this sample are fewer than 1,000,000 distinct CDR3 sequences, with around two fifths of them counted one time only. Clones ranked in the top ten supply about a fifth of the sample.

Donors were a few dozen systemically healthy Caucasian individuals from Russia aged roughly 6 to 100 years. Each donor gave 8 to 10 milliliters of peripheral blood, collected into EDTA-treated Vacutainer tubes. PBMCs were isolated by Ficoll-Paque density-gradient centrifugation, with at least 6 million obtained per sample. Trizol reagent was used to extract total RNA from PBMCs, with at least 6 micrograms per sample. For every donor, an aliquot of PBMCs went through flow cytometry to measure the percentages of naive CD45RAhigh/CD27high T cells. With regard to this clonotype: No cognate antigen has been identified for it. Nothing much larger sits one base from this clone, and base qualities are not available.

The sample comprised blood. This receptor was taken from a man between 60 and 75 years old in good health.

CDR3 sequence: CASSQHGTPSTDTQYF. The nucleotides read TGTGCCAGCAGTCAACACGGGACCCCTAGCACAGATACGCAGTATTTT. The sequence joins TRBV12-3 or TRBV12-4 to TRBJ2-3, with the D call perhaps TRBD1 or TRBD2, each one matching 5 bases. Reading from cysteine to phenylalanine, the CDR3 counts 16 amino acids. Of all the DNA, just the CDR3 is kept, 48 bases in frame from base 1. V and J lose 5 bases and 0 bases, and a span of 15 bases separates them.